This T cell receptor beta chain was obtained from a study of cytomegalovirus exposure and HLA in healthy donors. CDR1 is SGHTA, CDR2 FQGNSA, per germline. Trimming cost V 5 bases and J 3 bases, with 20 bases left between them. This CDR3 spans 17 amino acids. The primer mix had 60 Vbeta and 13 Jbeta primers. This table comes from immunoSEQ multiplex PCR, and its TCRdb copy is limited to in-frame clones, with some not included. This table holds some 140,000 clones, over 70% found once. The sequenced sample was PBMCs. The chain employs TRBV7-2 and TRBJ2-1; maybe TRBD2 (5 bases). This TCR came from a man aged 25 to 40 in good health and CMV-seropositive. DNA for the CDR3: TGTGCCAGCAGCCCCCGAGTGCGGAGGATGATCTACAATGAGCAGTTCTTC. This translates into CASSPRVRRMIYNEQFF.